This T cell receptor beta chain comes out of a study of blood T cell repertoires in COVID-19. Study-level background: Whether acute or convalescent, the COVID-19 samples came from the United States, Italy and Spain. Nucleic acid was either cDNA or gDNA, and it came from T cells, B-cell-depleted T cells, or PBMCs.

The V end lost 7 bases, the J end lost 4 bases, and 17 bases lay between the germline ends. The CDR3 is made up of 14 amino acids. In germline, CDR1 is SGHNT, CDR2 YYREEE (reference sequence). Generated by immunoSEQ multiplex PCR, the TCRdb table keeps only in-frame clones and is missing some. There are fewer than 300,000 clones in the sample; 75% to 85% occur only once, and around 5.5% lies in the top ten. The clonotype originates from a man aged 45 to 65 with active or convalescent COVID-19. Sequencing was done on a sample of peripheral blood. The chain combines TRBV5-4 with TRBJ2-5; tentatively, D is TRBD1 (6 bases). CDR3 bases: TGTGCCAGCGGCAATGGGAGAGGGGGAGAGACCCAGTACTTC. It specifies CASGNGRGGETQYF.